A single sample gave rise to the 8 T cell receptor beta chains below, sequenced in a study of blood T cell repertoires in COVID-19. Generated by immunoSEQ multiplex PCR, the TCRdb table keeps only in-frame clones and is missing some. The table includes 30,000 to 45,000 clones, approximately 89% detected once. Specimen: peripheral blood. These receptors came from a man aged 50-59 years with active COVID-19.

The chain joins TRBV6-5 to TRBJ2-7; D not resolved. The CDR3 loop spans 14 amino acids. Per the germline V gene, CDR1 is MNHEY and CDR2 is SVGAGI. The V and J ends lost 6 bases and 3 bases respectively, with 15 bases between them. As DNA, the CDR3 is TGTGCCAGCAGCGTAGAAAGAGGAATCTACGAGCAGTACTTC. Protein sequence: CASSVERGIYEQYF.

This rearrangement joins TRBV4-2 to TRBJ1-6; perhaps TRBD1 as D (5 bases). The CDR3 contains 15 residues. Trimming shortened V by 2 bases and J by 8 bases, and 13 bases separated the two germline ends. Germline V CDR1 and CDR2: LGHNA, YNFKEQ. The DNA of the CDR3 is TGTGCCAGCAGCCAAATTCAGGGTCTGGATTCACCCCTCCACTTT. This encodes CASSQIQGLDSPLHF.

This clone occurred once. This chain links TRBV30 with TRBJ2-6; possible D gene TRBD1, 5 bases. Trimming removed 4 bases at V and 4 bases at J, with 8 bases between. This CDR3 is 13 amino acids long. CDR1 is GTSNPN, CDR2 SVGIG, per germline (reference sequence). Here the CDR3 reads CAWIQGGANVLTF. The CDR3, as DNA: TGTGCCTGGATCCAGGGAGGGGCCAACGTCCTGACTTTC.

The V gene is TRBV5-1, the J gene TRBJ2-2, with TRBD1 matching 9 bases. The CDR3 spans 16 residues. V was pared by 3 bases and J by 5 bases, with 8 bases of the junction left unmatched. Germline CDR1 and CDR2: SGHRS and YFSETQ. CDR3: CASSYSTGTGTGELFF. The CDR3 DNA follows: TGCGCCAGCAGCTATTCAACCGGGACAGGGACCGGGGAGCTGTTTTTT.

This clone was picked up one time. The chain is built from TRBV7-2 and TRBJ2-3; possible D gene TRBD2, 5 bases. This CDR3 is built from 14 residues. V shed 5 bases and J shed 0 bases, with 9 bases lying between them. CDR1 and CDR2 (germline): SGHTA, FQGNSA. CDR3 DNA: TGTGCCAGCAGCCCCGGACTTAGCACAGATACGCAGTATTTT. It codes for CASSPGLSTDTQYF.

This chain connects TRBV6-5 to TRBJ1-5; 7 nucleotides line up with TRBD1. This CDR3 region has 14 residues. CDR1 and CDR2 (germline): MNHEY, SVGAGI. Trimming took 2 bases from V and 6 from J; bases not matched to a gene: 4. CDR3 sequence: CASSYGTDSQPQHF. In DNA form, the CDR3 reads TGTGCCAGCAGTTACGGGACAGACAGTCAGCCCCAGCATTTT.

The CDR3 DNA reads as TGTGCCAGCAGCGCACAAAGGGGGCTAAGTGGAAACACCATATATTTT. Amino acid sequence: CASSAQRGLSGNTIYF. The chain uses TRBV5-4 and TRBJ1-3, with 7 nucleotides matching TRBD1. The length of the CDR3 is 16 residues. Germline V lookup: CDR1 SGHNT, CDR2 YYREEE (reference sequence). The V and J ends lost 4 bases and 3 bases, in that order; junction bases with no gene match: 10.

The chain combines TRBV19 with TRBJ2-2; D remains unclear. The V gene lost 4 bases and the J gene lost 14 bases, with 17 bases spanning the gap. The V gene's germline CDR1 is LNHDA and CDR2 SQIVND (reference sequence). The CDR3 loop spans 13 amino acids. The CDR3 protein is CASSTSARRGLFF. The CDR3, as DNA: TGTGCCAGTAGTACCAGCGCCCGGCGTGGACTGTTTTTT.